These 25 T cell receptor beta chains share one sample of origin, sequenced in a study of blood T cell repertoires in COVID-19. Some clones are missing from TCRdb's copy, which holds only in-frame ones; the method was immunoSEQ multiplex PCR. The sample contains 200,000 to 250,000 clones, 75% to 85% of which appear only once. Sequencing was carried out using peripheral blood. The receptor source for this set is a woman aged 80 or over with COVID-19, enrolled during active disease.

The chain employs TRBV12-3 or TRBV12-4 and TRBJ2-2, with D tentatively TRBD1 (5 bases). The CDR3 extends over 12 amino acids. V lost 7 bases, J lost 8 bases, and 11 bases lay in between. In nucleotides, the CDR3 is TGTGCCAGCAAGGGGCCCGGAGGGGAGCTGTTTTTT. Residues: CASKGPGGELFF.

The chain couples TRBV3-1 (or the pseudogene TRBV3-2) to TRBJ1-2; 10 nucleotides agree with TRBD1. Per germline, CDR1 LGHDT and CDR2 YNNKEL (reference sequence). This CDR3 is 13 amino acids long. Trimming cost V 3 bases and J 5 bases; bases outside gene matches: 0. The CDR3 protein is CASSQGQGYGYTF. The CDR3 DNA reads as TGTGCCAGCAGCCAGGGACAGGGGTATGGCTACACCTTC.

The gene calls are TRBV18 and TRBJ1-1; 8 positions match TRBD1. Germline-derived CDR1 and CDR2 are KGHSH and LQKENI. V lost 3 bases, J lost 5 bases, and 8 bases stayed unmatched. The CDR3 has 15 residues. The CDR3 bases are TGTGCCAGCTCACCTGGCAGGGGGCAGGGGACTGAAGCTTTCTTT. As protein: CASSPGRGQGTEAFF. Using reference TRBV18 and TRBJ1-1 for the parts outside the CDR3, the full variable domain is NAGVMQNPRHLVRRRGQEARLRCSPMKGHSHVYWYRQLPEEGLKFMVYLQKENIIDESGMPKERFSAEFPKEGPSILRIQQVVRGDSAAYFCASSPGRGQGTEAFFGQGTRLTVV.

V usage is TRBV30 and J usage is TRBJ2-7; 11 bases are a match to TRBD2. Trimming at V came to 4 bases and at J to 6 bases, leaving 5 bases not matched to a gene. CDR3 length equals 13 residues. Per germline, CDR1 GTSNPN and CDR2 SVGIG (reference sequence). This CDR3 reads CAWKLAGVSEQYF. CDR3 coding DNA: TGTGCCTGGAAACTAGCGGGAGTTTCCGAGCAGTACTTC.

V usage is TRBV16 and J usage is TRBJ1-5; no clear D gene. This CDR3 comprises 13 residues. CDR1 and CDR2 from the germline V gene are KGHSY and FQNENV. Trimming took 3 bases from V and 1 from J, leaving 4 bases between them. CDR3 loop: CASSQQSNQPQHF. DNA for the CDR3: TGTGCCAGCAGCCAGCAGAGCAATCAGCCCCAGCATTTT.

This clone was seen a single time. CDR3 in amino acids: CASLLVGRGSSGNTIYF. Here the CDR3 DNA reads TGTGCCAGCCTCCTTGTGGGCAGGGGGAGCTCTGGAAACACCATATATTTT. The chain joins TRBV28 to TRBJ1-3; the match to TRBD1 covers 7 bases. CDR3 length equals 17 residues. Per germline, CDR1 MDHEN and CDR2 SYDVKM. Trimming at V came to 8 bases and at J to 0 bases, leaving 13 bases not matched to a gene.

The chain combines TRBV19 with TRBJ2-3, with TRBD2 identical over 13 bases. The V gene end was trimmed by 4 bases and the J gene end by 2 bases; junction bases not matched to a gene: 3. CDR3 length: 16 amino acids. Germline-derived CDR1 and CDR2 are LNHDA and SQIVND (reference sequence). CDR3 residues: CASSKTSGGDTDTQYF. Here the CDR3 DNA reads TGTGCCAGTAGTAAAACTAGCGGGGGGGACACAGATACGCAGTATTTT.

This chain connects TRBV11-2 to TRBJ2-2, with D possibly matching TRBD2 (6 bases). V dropped 4 bases and J dropped 6 bases, with 21 bases sitting between them. Germline CDR1 is SGHAT and CDR2 is FQNNGV. The CDR3 spans 17 residues. CDR3 loop: CASSSSFGRGPAGELFF. The CDR3 DNA sequence: TGTGCCAGCAGCTCCTCGTTTGGGCGGGGTCCGGCCGGGGAGCTGTTTTTT.

This sequence joins TRBV15 and TRBJ2-1; tentative D call: TRBD2 (7 bases). The CDR3 is 14 residues long. CDR1 is LNHNV and CDR2 is YYDKDF in the germline V gene (reference sequence). Trimming left V 7 bases short and J 6 bases short, with 16 bases between. CDR3 sequence reads: CATKTGGSSNEQFF. In DNA form, the CDR3 reads TGTGCCACCAAAACGGGGGGCTCGTCCAATGAGCAGTTCTTC.

V and J are TRBV6-6 and TRBJ1-6, with a tentative D call TRBD1 (6 bases). Germline assignment: CDR1 MNHNY and CDR2 SVGAGI (reference sequence). Trimming took 6 bases from V and 8 from J, leaving 14 bases between them. The CDR3 totals 14 residues. The CDR3 loop is CASRVRGSDSPLHF. The CDR3 DNA reads TGTGCCAGCAGAGTCAGGGGCTCCGATTCACCCCTCCACTTT.

This clone has only one observation. This chain joins TRBV28 and TRBJ1-1; D call uncertain. CDR3 size: 14 residues. V lost 6 bases to trimming and J lost 6 bases, with 17 bases between them. CDR1 and CDR2 from the germline V gene are MDHEN and SYDVKM. CDR3 sequence: CASRPLREGSEAFF. DNA for the CDR3: TGTGCCAGCAGGCCCCTCCGGGAGGGATCTGAAGCTTTCTTT.

V usage is TRBV18 and J usage is TRBJ1-2, with TRBD1 matching over 9 bases. J was trimmed by 7 bases and V by 4 bases; bases with no gene match: 19. The CDR3 has 18 amino acids. The germline V gene encodes CDR1 KGHSH and CDR2 LQKENI. This CDR3 is CASSQLLTGGDLFSGYTF. The CDR3 coding sequence is TGTGCCAGCTCACAACTTCTTACAGGGGGCGACCTCTTCTCTGGCTACACCTTC.

The V gene is TRBV9, the J gene TRBJ2-5; 15 bases match TRBD2. CDR3 length: 15 residues. The V gene's germline CDR1 is SGDLS and CDR2 YYNGEE. V lost 4 bases to trimming and J lost 4 bases; unmatched junction nucleotides: 2. For the CDR3, the DNA is TGTGCCAGCAGCCCGGGACTAGCGGGAGGAGAGACCCAGTACTTC. It translates to CASSPGLAGGETQYF. Full variable domain (missing parts from reference TRBV9 and TRBJ2-5): DSGVTQTPKHLITATGQRVTLRCSPRSGDLSVYWYQQSLDQGLQFLIQYYNGEERAKGNILERFSAQQFPDLHSELNLSSLELGDSALYFCASSPGLAGGETQYFGPGTRLLVL.

The chain has TRBV29-1 and TRBJ2-2, with 8 bases that match TRBD2. Germline-derived CDR1 and CDR2 are SQVTM and ANQGSEA. This CDR3 spans 15 amino acids. The trim removed 5 bases at V and 1 base at J, leaving 6 bases unmatched. CDR3 sequence (DNA): TGCAGCGTTAGGAGCGGGAGTCGGAACACCGGGGAGCTGTTTTTT. Translation gives CSVRSGSRNTGELFF.

The chain joins TRBV4-2 to TRBJ2-2; D gene ambiguous. The V gene lost 0 bases and the J gene lost 0 bases, with 8 bases spanning the gap. Germline V CDR1 and CDR2: LGHNA, YNFKEQ. CDR3 length equals 16 residues. The CDR3 bases are TGTGCCAGCAGCCAAGAGCGGTGGGCGAACACCGGGGAGCTGTTTTTT. Protein: CASSQERWANTGELFF.

With regard to this clone: Other nucleotide sequences in the sample specify the same CDR3. The rearrangement links TRBV11-2 to TRBJ1-3, with D tentatively TRBD1 (6 bases). CDR3 length: 15 residues. V lost 3 bases and J lost 4, with 13 bases in between. CDR1 and CDR2 (germline): SGHAT, FQNNGV. This chain's CDR3 is CASSLGGAPGNTIYF. The CDR3 DNA follows: TGTGCCAGCAGCTTGGGGGGGGCCCCCGGAAACACCATATATTTT.

V and J are TRBV20-1 and TRBJ1-6; no definite D call. This CDR3 is 14 amino acids long. The germline V gene has CDR1 DFQATT and CDR2 SNEGSKA (reference sequence). V dropped 3 bases and J dropped 8 bases, with 14 bases sitting between them. This CDR3 reads CSASLRRRDSPLHF. The CDR3 DNA sequence: TGCAGTGCTAGTCTTCGACGCCGGGATTCACCCCTCCACTTT.

V gene TRBV10-3 combines with J gene TRBJ2-3; no firm D call. The CDR3 totals 13 residues. From germline, CDR1 is ENHRY and CDR2 SYGVKD. In DNA, the CDR3 is TGTAAGCGACGGCTCCCGAGCACAGATACGCAGTATTTT. As protein: CKRRLPSTDTQYF.

V usage is TRBV29-1 and J usage is TRBJ1-1; 7 nucleotides align to TRBD1. The germline V gene encodes CDR1 SQVTM and CDR2 ANQGSEA. V lost 6 bases to trimming and J lost 5 bases; unmatched junction nucleotides: 6. The CDR3 has 12 residues. CDR3: CSVRQGLTEAFF. Here the CDR3 DNA reads TGCAGCGTAAGACAGGGATTGACTGAAGCTTTCTTT.

This chain connects TRBV5-1 to TRBJ1-4, with no clear D. Trimming took 4 bases from V and 4 from J, leaving 8 bases between them. Germline assignment: CDR1 SGHRS and CDR2 YFSETQ. The length of the CDR3 is 13 residues. DNA for the CDR3: TGCGCCAGCAGCCGGGAGTATAATGAAAAACTGTTTTTT. As protein: CASSREYNEKLFF.

The chain carries TRBV4-1 and TRBJ1-2, with TRBD1 as a possible D gene (6 bases). Germline-derived CDR1 and CDR2 are MGHRA and YSYEKL. V was shortened by 2 bases and J by 13 bases, with 17 bases between the two germline ends. The CDR3 is 13 residues long. CDR3 sequence reads: CASSQNYGLRGTF. The CDR3 DNA reads TGCGCCAGCAGCCAAAATTACGGACTCAGGGGCACCTTC.

This sequence joins TRBV19 and TRBJ2-4; D is unresolved. With 9 bases removed from V and 0 bases from J, the gap between germline ends came to 15 bases. The CDR3 has 15 amino acids. Germline assignment: CDR1 LNHDA and CDR2 SQIVND (reference sequence). CDR3 DNA: TGTGCCAGCAAAAAGTATCTACTAGCCAAAAACATTCAGTACTTC. Protein sequence: CASKKYLLAKNIQYF.

The chain joins TRBV27 to TRBJ1-4; TRBD1 matches at 8 bases. Germline V gives CDR1 MNHEY, CDR2 SMNVEV (reference sequence). The CDR3 is made up of 14 amino acids. J was trimmed by 7 bases and V by 6 bases; bases with no gene match: 7. The chain's CDR3 is CASRLTGGGEKLFF. The DNA of the CDR3 is TGTGCCAGCAGACTTACAGGGGGGGGTGAAAAACTGTTTTTT.

The chain links TRBV7-9 to TRBJ2-1; TRBD2 aligns across 14 bases. The CDR3 is 18 residues long. Germline V gives CDR1 SEHNR, CDR2 FQNEAQ (reference sequence). J was trimmed by 7 bases and V by 5 bases; bases with no gene match: 13. The CDR3 is CASSTRTSGRIFLNEQFF. The DNA of the CDR3 is TGTGCCAGCAGCACCCGGACTAGCGGGAGGATATTTTTGAATGAGCAGTTCTTC.

The V call is TRBV7-9, the J call TRBJ2-1, with 7 bases matching TRBD2. Germline CDR1 reads SEHNR; CDR2 reads FQNEAQ (reference sequence). The CDR3 is 14 amino acids. The V and J ends lost 0 bases and 7 bases, in that order; junction bases with no gene match: 3. Here the CDR3 reads CASSLAGGPNEQFF. The CDR3 nucleotides read TGTGCCAGCAGCTTAGCGGGAGGGCCGAATGAGCAGTTCTTC.